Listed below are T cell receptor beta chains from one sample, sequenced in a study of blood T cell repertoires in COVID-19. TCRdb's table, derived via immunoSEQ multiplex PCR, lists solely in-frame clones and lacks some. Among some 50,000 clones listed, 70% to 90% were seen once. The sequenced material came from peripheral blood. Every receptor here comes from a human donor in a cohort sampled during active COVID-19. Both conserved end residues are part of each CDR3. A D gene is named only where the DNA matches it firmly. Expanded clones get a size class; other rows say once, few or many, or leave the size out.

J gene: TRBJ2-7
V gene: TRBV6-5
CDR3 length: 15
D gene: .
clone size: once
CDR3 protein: CASSYSVSVAYEQYF
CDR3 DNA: TGTGCCAGCAGTTACTCGGTGTCGGTGGCCTACGAGCAGTACTTC

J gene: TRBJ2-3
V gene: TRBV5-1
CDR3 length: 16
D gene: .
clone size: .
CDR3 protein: CASSLGGGGLTDTQYF
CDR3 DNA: TGCGCCAGCAGCTTGGGGGGCGGGGGCCTCACAGATACGCAGTATTTT

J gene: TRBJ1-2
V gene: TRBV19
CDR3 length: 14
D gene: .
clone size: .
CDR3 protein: CASSPGQKDYGYTF
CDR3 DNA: TGTGCCAGTAGTCCTGGGCAGAAGGACTATGGCTACACCTTC

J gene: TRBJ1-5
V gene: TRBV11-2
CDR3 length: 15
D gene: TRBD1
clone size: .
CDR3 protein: CASSWGTGGDQPQHF
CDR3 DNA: TGTGCCAGCAGCTGGGGGACAGGGGGCGATCAGCCCCAGCATTTT

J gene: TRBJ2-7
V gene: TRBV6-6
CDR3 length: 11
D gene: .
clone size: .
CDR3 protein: CASSYRYEQYF
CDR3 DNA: TGTGCCAGCAGTTACCGCTACGAGCAGTACTTC

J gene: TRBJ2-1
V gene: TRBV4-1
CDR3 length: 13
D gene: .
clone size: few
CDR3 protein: CASSQDRGGEQFF
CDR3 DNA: TGCGCCAGCAGCCAAGATAGAGGAGGTGAGCAGTTCTTC

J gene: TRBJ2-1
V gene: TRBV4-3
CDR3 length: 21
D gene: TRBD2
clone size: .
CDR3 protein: CASSHRGSLAGEQSSYNEQFF
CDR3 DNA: TGCGCCAGCAGCCACAGAGGGTCCCTAGCGGGAGAGCAGAGCTCCTACAATGAGCAGTTCTTC

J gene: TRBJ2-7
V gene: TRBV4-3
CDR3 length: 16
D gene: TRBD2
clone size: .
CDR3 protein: CASSQEVAGDYYEQYF
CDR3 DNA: TGCGCCAGCAGCCAAGAGGTGGCGGGAGATTACTACGAGCAGTACTTC

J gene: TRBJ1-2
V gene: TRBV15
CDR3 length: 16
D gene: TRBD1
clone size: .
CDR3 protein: CATSKTGTGGFYGYTF
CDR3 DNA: TGTGCCACCAGCAAAACCGGGACAGGGGGCTTCTATGGCTACACCTTC

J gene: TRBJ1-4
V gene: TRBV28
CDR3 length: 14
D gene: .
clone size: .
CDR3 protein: CASSSWRGDEKLFF
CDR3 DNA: TGTGCCAGCAGTTCGTGGAGGGGTGATGAAAAACTGTTTTTT

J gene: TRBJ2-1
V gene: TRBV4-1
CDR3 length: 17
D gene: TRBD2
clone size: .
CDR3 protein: CASSQLLAGHSYNEQFF
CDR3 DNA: TGCGCCAGCAGCCAACTACTAGCGGGCCACTCCTACAATGAGCAGTTCTTC

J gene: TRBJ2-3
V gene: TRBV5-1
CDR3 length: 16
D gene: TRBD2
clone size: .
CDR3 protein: CASTAGGLSGTDTQYF
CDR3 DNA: TGCGCCAGCACGGCGGGGGGGCTTTCAGGGACAGATACGCAGTATTTT

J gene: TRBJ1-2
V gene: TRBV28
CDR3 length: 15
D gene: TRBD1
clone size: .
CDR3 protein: CASSPIWDSDYGYTF
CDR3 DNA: TGTGCCAGCAGCCCAATTTGGGACAGTGATTATGGCTACACCTTC

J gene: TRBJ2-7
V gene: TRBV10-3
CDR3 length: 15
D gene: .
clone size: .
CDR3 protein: CAISEGTQAEGEQYF
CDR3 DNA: TGTGCCATCAGTGAGGGAACGCAGGCCGAAGGCGAGCAGTACTTC

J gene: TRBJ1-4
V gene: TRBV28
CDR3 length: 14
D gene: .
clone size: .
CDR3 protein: CASSTTATNEKLFF
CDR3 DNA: TGTGCCAGCAGTACGACAGCAACTAATGAAAAACTGTTTTTT

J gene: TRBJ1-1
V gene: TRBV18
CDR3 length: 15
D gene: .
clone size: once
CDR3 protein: CASSPQAGLNTEAFF
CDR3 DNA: TGTGCCAGCTCACCACAGGCAGGGTTGAACACTGAAGCTTTCTTT

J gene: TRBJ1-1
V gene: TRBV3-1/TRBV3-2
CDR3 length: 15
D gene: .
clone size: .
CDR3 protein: CASSGHRSSNTEAFF
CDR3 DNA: TGTGCCAGCAGCGGTCACAGGAGCTCGAACACTGAAGCTTTCTTT

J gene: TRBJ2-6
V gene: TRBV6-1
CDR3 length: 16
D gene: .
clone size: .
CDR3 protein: CASSVVRGLGANVLTF
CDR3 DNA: TGTGCCAGCAGTGTGGTGCGAGGGTTAGGGGCCAACGTCCTGACTTTC

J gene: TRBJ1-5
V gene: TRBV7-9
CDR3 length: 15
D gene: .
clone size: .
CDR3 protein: CASSSAQTIQSPQHF
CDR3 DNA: TGTGCCAGCAGCTCCGCCCAAACGATACAGAGCCCCCAGCATTTT

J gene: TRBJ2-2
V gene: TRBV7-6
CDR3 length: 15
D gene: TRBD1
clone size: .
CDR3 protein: CASSPRTGAPGELFF
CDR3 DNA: TGTGCCAGCAGCCCGAGGACAGGGGCGCCCGGGGAGCTGTTTTTT

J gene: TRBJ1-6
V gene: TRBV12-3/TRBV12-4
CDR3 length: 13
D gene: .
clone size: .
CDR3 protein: CASSLGRFSPLHF
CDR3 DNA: TGTGCCAGCAGTTTGGGCAGGTTCTCACCCCTCCACTTT

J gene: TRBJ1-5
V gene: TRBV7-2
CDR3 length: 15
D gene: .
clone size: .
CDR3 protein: CASSPGQPGNQPQHF
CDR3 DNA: TGTGCCAGCAGCCCCGGACAGCCGGGCAATCAGCCCCAGCATTTT

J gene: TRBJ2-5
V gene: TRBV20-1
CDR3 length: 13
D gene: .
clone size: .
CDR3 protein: CSASSISQETQYF
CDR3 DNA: TGCAGTGCTAGTTCTATTTCTCAAGAGACCCAGTACTTC

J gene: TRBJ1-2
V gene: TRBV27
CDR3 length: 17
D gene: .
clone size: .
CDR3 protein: CASSLSSSIRGDLGYTF
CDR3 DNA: TGTGCCAGCAGTTTAAGCTCATCCATCAGGGGCGACCTTGGCTACACCTTC

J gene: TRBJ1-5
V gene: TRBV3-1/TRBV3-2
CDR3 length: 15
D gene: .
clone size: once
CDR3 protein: CASSQDGGINQPQHF
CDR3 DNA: TGTGCCAGCAGCCAAGACGGAGGGATCAATCAGCCCCAGCATTTT

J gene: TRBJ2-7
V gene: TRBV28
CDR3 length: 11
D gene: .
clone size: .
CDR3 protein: CASREGLEQYF
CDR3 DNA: TGTGCCAGCAGAGAGGGCCTCGAGCAGTACTTC

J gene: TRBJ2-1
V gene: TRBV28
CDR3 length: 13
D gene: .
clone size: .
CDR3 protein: CASSLVAGNEQFF
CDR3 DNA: TGTGCCAGCAGTTTAGTCGCGGGAAATGAGCAGTTCTTC

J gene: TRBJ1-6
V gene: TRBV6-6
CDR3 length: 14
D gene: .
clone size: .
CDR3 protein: CASSYEGTRSPLHF
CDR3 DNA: TGTGCCAGCAGTTACGAGGGGACAAGATCACCCCTCCACTTT

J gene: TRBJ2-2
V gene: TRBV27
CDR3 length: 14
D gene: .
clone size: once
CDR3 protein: CASSFGQHTGELFF
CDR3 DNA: TGTGCCAGCAGTTTTGGACAGCACACCGGGGAGCTGTTTTTT

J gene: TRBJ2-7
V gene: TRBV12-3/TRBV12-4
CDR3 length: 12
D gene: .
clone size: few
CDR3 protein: CASSLLAHEQYF
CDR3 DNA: TGTGCCAGCAGTTTATTGGCCCACGAGCAGTACTTC

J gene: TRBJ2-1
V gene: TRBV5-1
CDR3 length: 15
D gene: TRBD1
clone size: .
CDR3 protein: CASSAGTGKGNEQFF
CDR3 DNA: TGCGCCAGCAGCGCTGGGACAGGGAAGGGCAATGAGCAGTTCTTC

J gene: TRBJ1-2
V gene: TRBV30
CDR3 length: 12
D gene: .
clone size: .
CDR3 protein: CAWIRANYGYTF
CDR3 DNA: TGTGCCTGGATTCGGGCTAACTATGGCTACACCTTC

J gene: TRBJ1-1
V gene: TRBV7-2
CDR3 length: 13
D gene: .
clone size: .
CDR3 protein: CASSRRSPPEAFF
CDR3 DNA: TGTGCCAGCAGCCGACGGAGCCCGCCTGAAGCTTTCTTT

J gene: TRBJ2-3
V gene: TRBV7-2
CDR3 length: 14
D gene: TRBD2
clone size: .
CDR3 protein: CASRYRGGRDTQYF
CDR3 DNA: TGTGCCAGCAGGTACCGGGGAGGGAGAGATACGCAGTATTTT

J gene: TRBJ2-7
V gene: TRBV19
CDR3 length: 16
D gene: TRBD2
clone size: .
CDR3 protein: CASSVLPGLGPYEQYF
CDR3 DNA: TGTGCCAGTAGTGTCCTACCGGGACTAGGGCCCTACGAGCAGTACTTC

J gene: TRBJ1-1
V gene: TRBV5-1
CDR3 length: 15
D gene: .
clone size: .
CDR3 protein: CASSLGGAGITEAFF
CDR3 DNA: TGCGCCAGCAGCTTAGGTGGAGCGGGGATTACTGAAGCTTTCTTT

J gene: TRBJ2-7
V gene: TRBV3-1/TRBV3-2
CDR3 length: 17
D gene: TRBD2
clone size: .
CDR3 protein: CASSQDWRSGSIYEQYF
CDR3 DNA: TGTGCCAGCAGCCAAGATTGGAGAAGCGGGAGTATCTACGAGCAGTACTTC